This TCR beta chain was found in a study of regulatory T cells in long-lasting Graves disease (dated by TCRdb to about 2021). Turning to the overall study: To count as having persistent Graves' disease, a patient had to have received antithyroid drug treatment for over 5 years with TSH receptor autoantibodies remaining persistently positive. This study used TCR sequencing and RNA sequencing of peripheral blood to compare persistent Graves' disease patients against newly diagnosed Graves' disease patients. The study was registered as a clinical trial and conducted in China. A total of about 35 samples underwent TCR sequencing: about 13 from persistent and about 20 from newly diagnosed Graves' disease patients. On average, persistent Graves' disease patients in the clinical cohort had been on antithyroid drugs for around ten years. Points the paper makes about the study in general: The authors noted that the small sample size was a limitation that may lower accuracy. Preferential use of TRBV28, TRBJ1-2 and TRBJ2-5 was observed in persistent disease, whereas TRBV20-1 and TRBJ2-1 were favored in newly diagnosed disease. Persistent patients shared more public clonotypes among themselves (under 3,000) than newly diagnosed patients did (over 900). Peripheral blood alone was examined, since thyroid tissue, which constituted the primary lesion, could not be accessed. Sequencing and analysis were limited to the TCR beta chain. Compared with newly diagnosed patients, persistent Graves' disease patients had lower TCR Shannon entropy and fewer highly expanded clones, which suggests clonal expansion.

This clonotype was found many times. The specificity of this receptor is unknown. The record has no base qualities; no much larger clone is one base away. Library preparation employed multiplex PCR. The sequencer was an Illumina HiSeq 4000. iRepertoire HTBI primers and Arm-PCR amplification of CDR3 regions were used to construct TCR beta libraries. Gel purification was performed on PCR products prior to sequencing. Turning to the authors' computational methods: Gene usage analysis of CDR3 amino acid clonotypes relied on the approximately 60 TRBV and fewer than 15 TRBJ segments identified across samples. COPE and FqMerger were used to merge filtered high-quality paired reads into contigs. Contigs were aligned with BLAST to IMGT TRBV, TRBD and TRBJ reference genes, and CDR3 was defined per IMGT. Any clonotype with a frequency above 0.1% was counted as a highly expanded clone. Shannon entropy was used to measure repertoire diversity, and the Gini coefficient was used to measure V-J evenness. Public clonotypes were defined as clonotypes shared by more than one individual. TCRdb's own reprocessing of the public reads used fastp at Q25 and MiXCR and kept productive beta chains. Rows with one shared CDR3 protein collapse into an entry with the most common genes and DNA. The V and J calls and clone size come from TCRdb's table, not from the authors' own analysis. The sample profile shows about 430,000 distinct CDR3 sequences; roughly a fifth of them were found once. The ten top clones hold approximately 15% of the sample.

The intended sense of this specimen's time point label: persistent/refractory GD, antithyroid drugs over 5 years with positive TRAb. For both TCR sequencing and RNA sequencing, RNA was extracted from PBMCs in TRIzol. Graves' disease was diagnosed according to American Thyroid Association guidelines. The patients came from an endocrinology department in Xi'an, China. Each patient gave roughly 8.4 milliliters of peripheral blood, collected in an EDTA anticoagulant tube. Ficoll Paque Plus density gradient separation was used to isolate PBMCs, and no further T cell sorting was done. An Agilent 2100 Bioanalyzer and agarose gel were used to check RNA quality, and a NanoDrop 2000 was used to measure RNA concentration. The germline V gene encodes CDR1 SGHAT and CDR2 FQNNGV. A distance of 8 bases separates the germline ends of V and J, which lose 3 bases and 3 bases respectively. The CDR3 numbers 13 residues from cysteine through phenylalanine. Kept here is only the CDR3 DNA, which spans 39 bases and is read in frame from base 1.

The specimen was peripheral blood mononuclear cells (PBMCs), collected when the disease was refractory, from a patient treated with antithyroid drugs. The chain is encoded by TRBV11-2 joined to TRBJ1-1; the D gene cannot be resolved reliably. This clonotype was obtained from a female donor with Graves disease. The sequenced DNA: TGTGCCAGCAGCTTCGGAGGAGACACTGAAGCTTTCTTT. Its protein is CASSFGGDTEAFF.